The 21 T cell receptor beta chains presented below share a single source sample, sequenced in a study of blood T cell repertoires in COVID-19. Data came from immunoSEQ multiplex PCR; TCRdb stores just in-frame clones and leaves some out. This sample yields approximately 150,000 clones, of which approximately 88% are seen a single time; 8% to 11% belongs to the top ten. Sequencing input: peripheral blood. These receptors were obtained from a man between 60 and 70 years old with active or convalescent COVID-19.

This clone has only one observation. J is TRBJ2-1 and V is TRBV5-1; 7 positions agree with TRBD1. V gave up 4 bases and J gave up 2 bases; unmatched junction bases: 9. Germline lookup yields CDR1 SGHRS and CDR2 YFSETQ. The length of the CDR3 is 16 residues. The CDR3 sequence is CASSPRDSWAYNEQFF. DNA for the CDR3: TGCGCCAGCAGCCCGAGGGACAGCTGGGCCTACAATGAGCAGTTCTTC.

The chain couples TRBV4-1 to TRBJ1-5; TRBD1 is a possible D gene (5 bases). V was cut by 2 bases and J by 2 bases, with 16 bases left in between. Germline V lookup: CDR1 MGHRA, CDR2 YSYEKL. CDR3 length equals 17 residues. The CDR3 here is CASSQLGQGGGNQPQHF. CDR3 DNA: TGCGCCAGCAGCCAACTGGGTCAGGGAGGGGGCAATCAGCCCCAGCATTTT.

This chain connects TRBV25-1 to TRBJ2-7, with 12 bases lining up with TRBD2. The ends lost 2 bases at V and 5 bases at J; junction bases unmatched: 7. The germline V gene has CDR1 MGHDK and CDR2 SYGVNS. There are 16 residues in the CDR3. The CDR3 spells CASSEPRLAGEDEQYF. Written as DNA, the CDR3 is TGTGCCAGCAGTGAACCGAGACTAGCGGGAGAGGACGAGCAGTACTTC.

The chain carries TRBV19 and TRBJ1-3; D is uncertain. CDR3 length: 14 amino acids. Looked up from germline, CDR1 is LNHDA and CDR2 is SQIVND (reference sequence). With 4 bases removed from V and 0 bases from J, the gap between germline ends came to 7 bases. CDR3 DNA sequence: TGTGCCAGTAGTACCCCCGGCTCTGGAAACACCATATATTTT. It yields the protein CASSTPGSGNTIYF.

The chain employs TRBV19 and TRBJ2-1; 8 bases are shared with TRBD2. The CDR3 sequence is 16 residues long. V shed 1 base and J 7 bases; nucleotides not matched to a gene: 9. The germline V gene has CDR1 LNHDA and CDR2 SQIVND (reference sequence). The CDR3 DNA follows: TGTGCCAGTAGTATAGTCAGTAGCGGGAACTGGAATGAGCAGTTCTTC. Amino acids: CASSIVSSGNWNEQFF.

The chain is built from TRBV7-2 and TRBJ1-1; D call uncertain. CDR1 and CDR2 from the germline V gene are SGHTA and FQGNSA. This CDR3 region has 15 residues. Between the trimmed V and J ends, which lost 5 bases and 0 bases, there was a span of 13 bases. CDR3 coding DNA: TGTGCCAGCAGCCCCCGACACCCCATGAACACTGAAGCTTTCTTT. As protein: CASSPRHPMNTEAFF.

This rearrangement joins TRBV5-4 to TRBJ1-2; D unresolved. CDR1 and CDR2 (germline): SGHNT, YYREEE (reference sequence). CDR3 length equals 14 residues. V was pared by 0 bases and J by 4 bases, with 10 bases between. CDR3 region: CASSLGRGGYGYTF. CDR3 bases: TGTGCCAGCAGCTTGGGGCGGGGTGGCTATGGCTACACCTTC. The whole variable domain, remainder taken from reference TRBV5-4 and TRBJ1-2, is ETGVTQSPTHLIKTRGQQVTLRCSSQSGHNTVSWYQQALGQGPQFIFQYYREEENGRGNFPPRFSGLQFPNYSSELNVNALELDDSALYLCASSLGRGGYGYTFGSGTRLTVV.

The CDR3 loop is CASSMGDFANYEQYF. The CDR3 bases are TGTGCCAGTAGTATGGGGGACTTCGCCAACTACGAGCAGTACTTC. The chain has TRBV19 and TRBJ2-7; D is possibly TRBD2 (6 bases). The germline CDR1 and CDR2 sequences are LNHDA and SQIVND (reference sequence). The CDR3 totals 15 residues. V was trimmed by 3 bases and J by 3 bases, leaving 15 bases between them. Full variable domain (outside the CDR3, taken from reference TRBV19 and TRBJ2-7): DGGITQSPKYLFRKEGQNVTLSCEQNLNHDAMYWYRQDPGQGLRLIYYSQIVNDFQKGDIAEGYSVSREKKESFPLTVTSAQKNPTAFYLCASSMGDFANYEQYFGPGTRLTVT.

This clone was seen only a few times. V gene TRBV5-1 combines with J gene TRBJ1-2; the D is unclear. CDR1 SGHRS and CDR2 YFSETQ come from the germline V gene. Trimming removed 3 bases at V and 4 bases at J, with 7 bases between. CDR3 length equals 12 residues. The CDR3 nucleotides are TGCGCCAGCAGCTCAGGAGGCTATGGCTACACCTTC. Residues: CASSSGGYGYTF. The whole variable domain, filled in from reference TRBV5-1 and TRBJ1-2, reads KAGVTQTPRYLIKTRGQQVTLSCSPISGHRSVSWYQQTPGQGLQFLFEYFSETQRNKGNFPGRFSGRQFSNSRSEMNVSTLELGDSALYLCASSSGGYGYTFGSGTRLTVV.

The V gene is TRBV2, the J gene TRBJ2-2, with 7 nucleotides matching TRBD2. The V segment lost 7 bases and the J segment 5 bases; nucleotides outside the gene matches: 7. Per the germline V gene, CDR1 is SNHLY and CDR2 is FYNNEI. This CDR3 comprises 14 residues. The CDR3 nucleotides read TGTGCCAGCAAACGGGAGGTCGGTACCGGGGAGCTGTTTTTT. Residues: CASKREVGTGELFF.

This rearrangement joins TRBV19 to TRBJ2-7; TRBD2 matches at 8 bases. Germline V gives CDR1 LNHDA, CDR2 SQIVND (reference sequence). The trim removed 4 bases at V and 3 bases at J, leaving 8 bases unmatched. CDR3 length: 15 amino acids. The CDR3 reads CASSTLSGSGYEQYF. In nucleotides, the CDR3 is TGTGCCAGTAGTACCCTCAGCGGGAGTGGCTACGAGCAGTACTTC.

The chain uses TRBV20-1 and TRBJ1-6; D may be TRBD1 (5 bases). The V end lost 3 bases, the J end lost 0 bases, and 12 bases lay between the germline ends. Germline V gene sequence: CDR1 DFQATT, CDR2 SNEGSKA (reference sequence). The CDR3 length is 16 residues. The CDR3 here is CSASPAGRSYNSPLHF. DNA for the CDR3: TGCAGTGCTAGTCCGGCAGGGCGCTCCTATAATTCACCCCTCCACTTT.

The chain has TRBV27 and TRBJ2-1; 9 bases fit TRBD1. Germline CDR1 is MNHEY and CDR2 is SMNVEV (reference sequence). V was clipped by 6 bases and J by 6 bases; unmatched bases: 3. This CDR3 is 13 amino acids long. The CDR3 nucleotides are TGTGCCAGCAGGGACAGGGGTTTCAATGAGCAGTTCTTC. Its translation: CASRDRGFNEQFF.

The chain is built from TRBV7-6 and TRBJ2-1; 10 bases fit TRBD2. Trimming took 8 bases from V and 8 from J; bases not matched to a gene: 9. CDR1 SGHVS and CDR2 FNYEAQ come from the germline V gene. This CDR3 has 14 amino acids. The DNA for the CDR3 is TGTGCCAGCTCCGATAGCGGGAGGAAGGATGAGCAGTTCTTC. The encoded protein is CASSDSGRKDEQFF. Together with reference TRBV7-6 and TRBJ2-1, the CDR3 gives the full variable domain: GAGVSQSPRYKVTKRGQDVALRCDPISGHVSLYWYRQALGQGPEFLTYFNYEAQQDKSGLPNDRFSAERPEGSISTLTIQRTEQRDSAMYRCASSDSGRKDEQFFGPGTRLTVL.

The V gene is TRBV19, the J gene TRBJ1-6; TRBD1 matches at 8 bases. Per the germline V gene, CDR1 is LNHDA and CDR2 is SQIVND (reference sequence). The CDR3 is 14 residues long. V lost 5 bases, J lost 7 bases, and 4 bases stayed unmatched. The CDR3 DNA reads as TGTGCCAGTAGTTTGACAGGGGACAATTCACCCCTCCACTTT. Translated: CASSLTGDNSPLHF.

The chain links TRBV6-5 to TRBJ2-1; TRBD1 matches at 10 bases. This CDR3 region has 15 residues. Germline assignment: CDR1 MNHEY and CDR2 SVGAGI. The J segment lost 5 bases and the V segment lost 6 bases, leaving 7 bases of the junction unmatched. The CDR3 loop is CASSFDRGLHNEQFF. The CDR3 DNA sequence: TGTGCCAGCAGCTTCGACAGGGGGCTCCACAATGAGCAGTTCTTC.

The chain combines TRBV18 with TRBJ2-7; 8 bases agree with TRBD1. Germline loops: CDR1 KGHSH, CDR2 LQKENI. The CDR3 sequence is 14 residues long. V shed 4 bases, J shed 4 bases, and the junction held 6 bases outside the gene matches. The CDR3 nucleotides read TGTGCCAGCTCACTTACACGGGACAGGTACGAGCAGTACTTC. It yields the protein CASSLTRDRYEQYF.

The chain has TRBV28 and TRBJ1-5; unclear D gene. The CDR3 extends over 14 amino acids. V lost 5 bases and J 1 base, leaving 9 bases between the germline ends. CDR1 and CDR2 from the germline V gene are MDHEN and SYDVKM. The CDR3 loop reads CASSITVSNQPQHF. The CDR3 region has the DNA TGTGCCAGCAGTATTACAGTAAGCAATCAGCCCCAGCATTTT.

The chain uses TRBV28 and TRBJ1-4; D uncertain. The CDR3 covers 15 residues. V was trimmed by 3 bases and J by 0 bases, leaving 8 bases between them. CDR1 and CDR2 (germline): MDHEN, SYDVKM. The CDR3 sequence: CASSFMGTTNEKLFF. The CDR3 DNA follows: TGTGCCAGCAGTTTCATGGGCACAACTAATGAAAAACTGTTTTTT.

The V and J genes are TRBV6-6 and TRBJ1-6; 9 positions agree with TRBD1. The junction had 12 bases not matched to a gene; V was cut back by 5 bases and J by 10 bases. The CDR3 extends over 16 amino acids. Germline CDR1 and CDR2: MNHNY and SVGAGI (reference sequence). In DNA form, the CDR3 reads TGTGCCAGCAGTCCCACCGGGACAGGGTTGGACTCACCCCTCCACTTT. Its protein product is CASSPTGTGLDSPLHF.

V usage is TRBV11-1 and J usage is TRBJ2-5, with 8 positions matching TRBD1. CDR1 SGHAT and CDR2 FQDESV come from the germline V gene (reference sequence). This CDR3 has 16 amino acids. J was trimmed by 3 bases and V by 4 bases; bases with no gene match: 10. CDR3 nucleotides: TGTGCCAGCAGCTCAGCAAACAGGGGGATGGAAGAGACCCAGTACTTC. Its protein product is CASSSANRGMEETQYF.